One and the same sample provided the 14 T cell receptor beta chains below, sequenced in a study of beta chain features in type 1 diabetes. Expressed TCRB transcripts were sequenced after all isolated RNA was converted to cDNA. Sequenced by immunoSEQ multiplex PCR; TCRdb stores in-frame clones only, minus some. The sample holds 330,000 or so clones, less than 15% seen once. Sequences were obtained from central memory CD4+ T cells from blood. The receptors stem from a man aged 25-45 years in good health.

This clone showed up just a few times. J is TRBJ1-5 and V is TRBV18; tentatively, D is TRBD1 (6 bases). The CDR3 is 16 residues long. Germline assignment: CDR1 KGHSH and CDR2 LQKENI. The V gene lost 2 bases and the J gene lost 4 bases, with 15 bases spanning the gap. CDR3: CASSPSVRGKNQPQHF. As DNA, the CDR3 is TGTGCCAGCTCACCATCCGTCAGGGGTAAGAATCAGCCCCAGCATTTT. Full variable domain (remainder filled in from reference TRBV18 and TRBJ1-5): NAGVMQNPRHLVRRRGQEARLRCSPMKGHSHVYWYRQLPEEGLKFMVYLQKENIIDESGMPKERFSAEFPKEGPSILRIQQVVRGDSAAYFCASSPSVRGKNQPQHFGDGTRLSIL.

This clone was seen ten or more times. V and J are TRBV5-1 and TRBJ2-1, with D perhaps TRBD1 (5 bases). Germline V gives CDR1 SGHRS, CDR2 YFSETQ. The V gene lost 6 bases and the J gene lost 9 bases, with 19 bases spanning the gap. The CDR3 loop spans 14 amino acids. Here the CDR3 reads CASKLGAQLGEQFF. Here the CDR3 DNA reads TGCGCCAGCAAATTAGGGGCGCAGTTAGGTGAGCAGTTCTTC.

V gene TRBV5-1 combines with J gene TRBJ2-1; D tentatively reads TRBD1 or TRBD2 (5 bases each). The CDR3 sequence is 14 residues long. Looked up from germline, CDR1 is SGHRS and CDR2 is YFSETQ. The V end was cut by 0 bases, the J end by 6 bases, with 10 bases between. The CDR3 DNA reads TGCGCCAGCAGCTTGGGGGGAGACAGCAATGAGCAGTTCTTC. Amino acid sequence: CASSLGGDSNEQFF.

The chain uses TRBV9 and TRBJ2-5; 15 nucleotides align to TRBD2. The CDR3 consists of 18 residues. Germline CDR1 reads SGDLS; CDR2 reads YYNGEE. The V gene end was trimmed by 4 bases and the J gene end by 2 bases; junction bases not matched to a gene: 9. CDR3 amino acids: CASSTRTSGGARQETQYF. The CDR3 DNA follows: TGTGCCAGCAGCACCCGGACTAGCGGGGGGGCCCGACAAGAGACCCAGTACTTC.

The chain uses TRBV5-4 and TRBJ2-3; D could derive from TRBD1 or TRBD2 (6 bases each). This CDR3 contains 14 residues. CDR1 and CDR2 (germline): SGHNT, YYREEE (reference sequence). Trimming stripped 0 bases from V and 2 bases from J, with 7 bases between. CDR3 loop: CASSLAGATDTQYF. DNA for the CDR3: TGTGCCAGCAGCTTGGCGGGGGCCACAGATACGCAGTATTTT.

This clone was counted ten times or more. This rearrangement joins TRBV5-1 to TRBJ2-6; no clear D gene. Trimming left V 0 bases short and J 1 base short, with 8 bases between. The CDR3 spans 16 residues. The germline V gene has CDR1 SGHRS and CDR2 YFSETQ. The chain's CDR3 is CASSLGGSSGANVLTF. In DNA, the CDR3 is TGCGCCAGCAGCTTGGGGGGATCTTCTGGGGCCAACGTCCTGACTTTC.

This clone has just a few counts. The chain combines TRBV5-4 with TRBJ2-6, with unresolved D. V shed 4 bases and J shed 2 bases, with 4 bases lying between them. The CDR3 loop spans 13 amino acids. The germline CDR1 and CDR2 sequences are SGHNT and YYREEE (reference sequence). The CDR3, as DNA: TGTGCCAGCAGCAAGACTGGGGCCAACGTCCTGACTTTC. This translates into CASSKTGANVLTF.

This clone appeared a few times. The chain carries TRBV18 and TRBJ1-2, with TRBD1 identical over 9 bases. The CDR3 length is 15 residues. Germline-derived CDR1 and CDR2 are KGHSH and LQKENI. The J segment lost 3 bases and the V segment lost 3 bases, leaving 5 bases of the junction unmatched. CDR3 bases: TGTGCCAGCTCACCGGGACAGGGAAGGGACTATGGCTACACCTTC. Translating gives CASSPGQGRDYGYTF.

The chain has TRBV6-1 and TRBJ1-1, with no clear D. Trimming cost V 4 bases and J 1 base, with 4 bases left between them. CDR3 size: 12 residues. CDR1 MNHNS and CDR2 SASEGT come from the germline V gene. The CDR3 sequence: CASSVQNTEAFF. As DNA, the CDR3 is TGTGCCAGCAGTGTCCAGAACACTGAAGCTTTCTTT.

The chain recombines TRBV11-3 with TRBJ2-3; D gene uncertain. Trimming removed 8 bases from V and 2 bases from J, with 5 bases in between. This CDR3 comprises 11 residues. CDR1 is SGHNT and CDR2 is YENEEA in the germline V gene. CDR3 residues: CASGVTDTQYF. For the CDR3, the DNA is TGTGCCAGCGGCGTCACAGATACGCAGTATTTT.

This clone was seen more than once but under ten times. The chain combines TRBV29-1 with TRBJ2-2; the D gene is possibly TRBD2 (7 bases). The CDR3 length is 14 residues. CDR1 and CDR2 (germline): SQVTM, ANQGSEA. The V and J ends lost 3 bases and 6 bases respectively, with 14 bases between them. CDR3: CSVDNGGRSGELFF. As DNA, the CDR3 is TGCAGCGTTGATAACGGGGGGCGATCCGGGGAGCTGTTTTTT.

The chain employs TRBV7-8 and TRBJ1-1, with a tentative D call TRBD1 (6 bases). Looked up from germline, CDR1 is SGHVS and CDR2 is FQNEAQ. There are 16 residues in the CDR3. Trimming took 6 bases from V and 2 from J, leaving 19 bases between them. The CDR3 sequence is CASRGGDLTLNTEAFF. CDR3 in DNA: TGTGCCAGCAGGGGGGGCGACCTGACACTAAACACTGAAGCTTTCTTT.

This clone has just a few counts. The chain joins TRBV6-5 to TRBJ2-7, with a possible D match to TRBD2 (5 bases). Germline V gives CDR1 MNHEY, CDR2 SVGAGI. Trimming cost V 5 bases and J 7 bases, with 18 bases left between them. This CDR3 contains 14 residues. The CDR3 nucleotides read TGTGCCAGCAGTGAACCCTCGATCCGAGGGGAGCAGTACTTC. Its translation is CASSEPSIRGEQYF.

This clone was counted only a few times. The genes are TRBV5-1 and TRBJ2-3, with D possibly matching TRBD1 (6 bases). V lost 4 bases and J 4 bases, leaving 19 bases between the germline ends. The CDR3 sequence is 16 residues long. Germline lookup yields CDR1 SGHRS and CDR2 YFSETQ. Here the CDR3 reads CASSPTPQGMADTQYF. CDR3 sequence (DNA): TGCGCCAGCAGCCCAACCCCACAGGGCATGGCAGATACGCAGTATTTT.